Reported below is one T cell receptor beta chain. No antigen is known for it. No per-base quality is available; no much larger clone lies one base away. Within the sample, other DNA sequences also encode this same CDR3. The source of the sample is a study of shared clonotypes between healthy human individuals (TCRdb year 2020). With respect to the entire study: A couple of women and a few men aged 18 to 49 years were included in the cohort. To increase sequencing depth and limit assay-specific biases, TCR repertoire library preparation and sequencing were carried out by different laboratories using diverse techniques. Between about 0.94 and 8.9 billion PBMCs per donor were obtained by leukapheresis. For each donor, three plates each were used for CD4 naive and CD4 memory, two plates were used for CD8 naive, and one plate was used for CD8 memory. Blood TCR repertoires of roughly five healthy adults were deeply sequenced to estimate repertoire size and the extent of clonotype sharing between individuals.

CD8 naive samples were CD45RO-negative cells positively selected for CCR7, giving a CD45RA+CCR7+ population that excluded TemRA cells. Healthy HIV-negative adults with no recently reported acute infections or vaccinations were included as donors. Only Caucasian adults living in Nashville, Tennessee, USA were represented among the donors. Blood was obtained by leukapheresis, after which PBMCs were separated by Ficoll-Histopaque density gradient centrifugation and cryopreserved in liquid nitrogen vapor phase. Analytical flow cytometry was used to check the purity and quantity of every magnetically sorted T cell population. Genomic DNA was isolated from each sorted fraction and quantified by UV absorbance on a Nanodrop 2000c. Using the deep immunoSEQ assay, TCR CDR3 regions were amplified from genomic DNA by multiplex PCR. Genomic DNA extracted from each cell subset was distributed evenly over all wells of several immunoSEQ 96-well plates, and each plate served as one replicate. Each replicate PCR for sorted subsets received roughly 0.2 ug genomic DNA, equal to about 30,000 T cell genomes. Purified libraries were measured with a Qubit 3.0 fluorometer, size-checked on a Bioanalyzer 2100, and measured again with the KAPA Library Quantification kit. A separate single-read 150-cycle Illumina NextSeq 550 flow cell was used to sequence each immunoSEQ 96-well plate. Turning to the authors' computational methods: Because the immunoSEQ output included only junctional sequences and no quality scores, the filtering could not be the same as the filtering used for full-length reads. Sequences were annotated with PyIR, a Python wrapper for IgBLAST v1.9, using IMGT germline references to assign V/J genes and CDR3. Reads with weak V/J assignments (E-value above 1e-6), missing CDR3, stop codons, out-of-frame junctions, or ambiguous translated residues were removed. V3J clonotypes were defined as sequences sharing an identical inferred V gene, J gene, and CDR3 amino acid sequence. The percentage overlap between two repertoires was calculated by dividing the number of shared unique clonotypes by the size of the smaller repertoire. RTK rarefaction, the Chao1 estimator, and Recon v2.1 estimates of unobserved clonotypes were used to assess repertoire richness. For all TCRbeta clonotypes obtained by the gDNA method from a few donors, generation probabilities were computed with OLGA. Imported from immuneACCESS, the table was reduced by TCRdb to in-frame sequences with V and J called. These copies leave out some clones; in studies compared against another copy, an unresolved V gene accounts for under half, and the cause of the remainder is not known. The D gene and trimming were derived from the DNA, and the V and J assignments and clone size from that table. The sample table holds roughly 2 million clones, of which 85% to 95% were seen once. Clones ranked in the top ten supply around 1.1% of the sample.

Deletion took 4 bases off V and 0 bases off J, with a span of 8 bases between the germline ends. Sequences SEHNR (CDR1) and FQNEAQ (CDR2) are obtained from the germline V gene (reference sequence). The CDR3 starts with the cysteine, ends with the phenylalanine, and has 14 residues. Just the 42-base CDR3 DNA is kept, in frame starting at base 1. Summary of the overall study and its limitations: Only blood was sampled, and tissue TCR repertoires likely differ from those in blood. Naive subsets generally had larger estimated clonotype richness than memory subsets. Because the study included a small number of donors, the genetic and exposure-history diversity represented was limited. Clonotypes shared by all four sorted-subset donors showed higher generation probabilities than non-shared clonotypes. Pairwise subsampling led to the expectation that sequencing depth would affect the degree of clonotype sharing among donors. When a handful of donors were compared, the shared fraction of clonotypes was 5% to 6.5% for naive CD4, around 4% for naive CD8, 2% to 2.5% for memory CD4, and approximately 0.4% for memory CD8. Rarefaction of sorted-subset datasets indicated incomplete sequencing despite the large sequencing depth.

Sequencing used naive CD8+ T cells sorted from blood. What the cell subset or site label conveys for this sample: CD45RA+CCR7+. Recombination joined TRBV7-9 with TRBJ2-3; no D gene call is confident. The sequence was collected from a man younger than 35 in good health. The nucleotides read TGTGCCAGCAGCTCCCCCTCTAGCACAGATACGCAGTATTTT. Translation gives CASSSPSSTDTQYF.